This T cell receptor (beta chain) was documented in a study of cytomegalovirus exposure and HLA in healthy donors. 13 Jbeta primers and 60 Vbeta primers were used for the PCR. Some clones are missing from TCRdb's copy, which holds only in-frame ones; the method was immunoSEQ multiplex PCR. The sample has 200,000 to 300,000 clones, more than 75% seen once. Looked up from germline, CDR1 is MGHRA and CDR2 is YSYEKL. The CDR3 spans 19 residues. Trimming removed 0 bases from V and 1 base from J, with 21 bases in between. Sequencing was done on a sample of PBMCs. This chain links TRBV4-1 with TRBJ2-5, with D possibly matching TRBD1 (6 bases). The TCR sequence derives from a girl aged 2 to 9 in good health and CMV-seronegative. CDR3: CASSQDSVQGWTVQETQYF. CDR3 DNA: TGCGCCAGCAGCCAAGATTCGGTACAGGGCTGGACCGTCCAAGAGACCCAGTACTTC.